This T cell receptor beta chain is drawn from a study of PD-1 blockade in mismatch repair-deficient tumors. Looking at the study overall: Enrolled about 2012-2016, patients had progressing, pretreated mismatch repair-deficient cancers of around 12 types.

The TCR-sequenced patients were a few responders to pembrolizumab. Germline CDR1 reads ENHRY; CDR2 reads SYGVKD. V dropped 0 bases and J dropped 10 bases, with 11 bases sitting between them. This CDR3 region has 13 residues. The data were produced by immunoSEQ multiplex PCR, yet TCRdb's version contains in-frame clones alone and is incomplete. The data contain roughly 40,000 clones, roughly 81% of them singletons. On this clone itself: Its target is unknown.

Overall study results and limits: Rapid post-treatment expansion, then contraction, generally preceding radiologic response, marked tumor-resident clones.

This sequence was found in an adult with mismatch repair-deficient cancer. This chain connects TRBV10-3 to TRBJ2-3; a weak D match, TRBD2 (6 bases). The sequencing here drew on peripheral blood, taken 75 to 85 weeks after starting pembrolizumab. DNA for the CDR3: TGTGCCATCAGTGAGTCGGAGGGATTGGCGCAGTATTTT. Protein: CAISESEGLAQYF.